These T cell receptor beta chains were read from a single sample in a study of T cell clones after liver transplantation. Repertoires were generated with immunoSEQ multiplex PCR, while TCRdb's copy carries only in-frame clones and drops some. The data hold 40,000 to 65,000 clones, with approximately 88% observed a single time. Source: CD4+ T cells from blood, taken before liver transplant. The receptor source for this set is a human donor who received a liver transplant. Each CDR3 is given with its conserved first and last residue. D genes are given only for firm matches. The listing skips clone size in some rows; elsewhere it reads once, few, many or a size class.

v_gene,abundance,len,j_gene,d_gene,CDR3aa,CDR3nt
TRBV7-9,-,13,TRBJ1-2,TRBD1,CASRKQGDYGYTF,TGTGCCAGCAGAAAACAGGGGGACTATGGCTACACCTTC
TRBV18,-,14,TRBJ1-2,-,CASSPPVGGEGYTF,TGTGCCAGCTCACCCCCCGTGGGAGGGGAAGGCTACACCTTC
TRBV28,-,15,TRBJ2-5,-,CASSLYPGEGETQYF,TGTGCCAGCAGTTTATATCCAGGGGAGGGAGAGACCCAGTACTTC
TRBV7-6,once,15,TRBJ1-1,TRBD1,CASSPRQGMNTEAFF,TGTGCCAGCAGCCCAAGACAGGGGATGAACACTGAAGCTTTCTTT
TRBV7-3,-,13,TRBJ2-5,-,CASSPHPQETQYF,TGTGCCAGCAGCCCCCACCCACAAGAGACCCAGTACTTC
TRBV5-6,-,14,TRBJ2-7,-,CASSLEISPYEQYF,TGTGCCAGCAGCTTGGAAATATCCCCCTACGAGCAGTACTTC
TRBV15,-,13,TRBJ1-1,-,CATSRQRDTEAFF,TGTGCCACCAGCAGACAGAGGGACACTGAAGCTTTCTTT
TRBV30,-,13,TRBJ1-3,-,CAWGPVSGNTIYF,TGTGCCTGGGGCCCAGTGTCTGGAAACACCATATATTTT
TRBV9,-,13,TRBJ1-1,-,CASSVAGFTEAFF,TGTGCCAGCAGCGTAGCAGGGTTCACTGAAGCTTTCTTT
TRBV5-4,-,16,TRBJ2-1,TRBD2,CASSIGGSFRNNEQFF,TGTGCCAGCAGCATCGGCGGGAGTTTCCGGAACAATGAGCAGTTCTTC
TRBV5-1,-,14,TRBJ1-1,-,CASSFAGNHEQAFF,TGCGCCAGCAGCTTTGCAGGGAATCATGAACAGGCTTTCTTT
TRBV28,-,15,TRBJ2-6,-,CATKGGNSGANVLTF,TGTGCCACCAAGGGGGGTAACTCTGGGGCCAACGTCCTGACTTTC
TRBV7-8,-,14,TRBJ2-3,-,CASSLGAGTDTQYF,TGTGCCAGCAGCTTAGGGGCGGGGACAGATACGCAGTATTTT
TRBV11-1,-,16,TRBJ2-1,TRBD2,CASIQAGTSGRNEQFF,TGTGCCAGCATCCAAGCCGGGACTAGCGGCCGCAATGAGCAGTTCTTC